The following is a TCR beta chain sequence with its context. The antigen is not known. The data stem from a study of CXCR3-negative and CXCR3-positive naive CD8 T cells. General observations from the study: Naive cells positive for CXCR3 carried more hydrophobic TRB CDR3s than CXCR3-negative ones.

UMI-labeled TRB cDNA libraries were prepared by 5' RACE. TCRdb re-called the 5' RACE reads and catalogs CDR3 proteins one per entry, DNA excluded. The listing contains under 75,000 distinct CDR3 sequences. Germline V gene lookup returns CDR1 MNHEY and CDR2 SVGAGI. The CDR3 is 16 amino acids. Material: naive CXCR3+ CD8+ T cells from blood. Subset denoted: CD45RO-CCR7+CD27+CD95- naive CD8+ T cells expressing CXCR3 (TNR3+). This sequence joins TRBV6-5 and TRBJ2-1; TCRdb selects TRBD2, and the lack of DNA leaves this call unchecked. This TCR derives from a human donor in good health. Some clones in this sample may be carry-over from other donors' samples. CDR3 region: CASGYTSGSSYNEQFF.